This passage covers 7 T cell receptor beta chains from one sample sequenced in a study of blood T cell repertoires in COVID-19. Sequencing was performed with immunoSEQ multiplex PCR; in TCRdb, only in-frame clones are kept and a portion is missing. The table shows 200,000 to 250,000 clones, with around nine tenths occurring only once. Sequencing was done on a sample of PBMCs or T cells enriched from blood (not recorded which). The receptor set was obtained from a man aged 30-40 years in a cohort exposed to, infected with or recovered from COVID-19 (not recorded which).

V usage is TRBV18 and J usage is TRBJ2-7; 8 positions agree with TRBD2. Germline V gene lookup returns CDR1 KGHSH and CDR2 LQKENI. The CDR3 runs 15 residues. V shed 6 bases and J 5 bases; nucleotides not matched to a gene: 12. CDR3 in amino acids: CASSPSGGRVNEQYF. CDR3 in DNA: TGTGCCAGCTCCCCATCGGGGGGGCGAGTGAACGAGCAGTACTTC. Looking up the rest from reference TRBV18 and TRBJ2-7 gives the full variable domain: NAGVMQNPRHLVRRRGQEARLRCSPMKGHSHVYWYRQLPEEGLKFMVYLQKENIIDESGMPKERFSAEFPKEGPSILRIQQVVRGDSAAYFCASSPSGGRVNEQYFGPGTRLTVT.

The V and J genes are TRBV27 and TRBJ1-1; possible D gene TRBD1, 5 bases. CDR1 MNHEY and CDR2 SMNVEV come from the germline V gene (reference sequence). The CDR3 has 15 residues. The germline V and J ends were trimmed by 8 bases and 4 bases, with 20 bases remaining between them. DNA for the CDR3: TGTGCCAGCTCACTTGGTCAGGGTCCAGGCACTGAAGCTTTCTTT. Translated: CASSLGQGPGTEAFF.

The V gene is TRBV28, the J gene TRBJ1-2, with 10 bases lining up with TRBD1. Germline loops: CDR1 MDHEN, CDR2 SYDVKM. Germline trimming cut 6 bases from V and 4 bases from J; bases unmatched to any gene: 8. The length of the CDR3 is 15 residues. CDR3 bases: TGTGCCAGCAGCTACGGGACAGGGGTGTCCTATGGCTACACCTTC. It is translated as CASSYGTGVSYGYTF.

As DNA, the CDR3 is TGTGCCAGCAGTCGCCTCAGCGGGCCAAGCTCCTACGAGCAGTACTTC. Its protein product is CASSRLSGPSSYEQYF. This chain uses TRBV5-6 with TRBJ2-7; D is perhaps TRBD2 (6 bases). The germline V gene encodes CDR1 SGHDT and CDR2 YYEEEE. The CDR3 consists of 16 residues. The ends were cut back, 5 bases at V and 0 bases at J, with 18 bases in the middle.

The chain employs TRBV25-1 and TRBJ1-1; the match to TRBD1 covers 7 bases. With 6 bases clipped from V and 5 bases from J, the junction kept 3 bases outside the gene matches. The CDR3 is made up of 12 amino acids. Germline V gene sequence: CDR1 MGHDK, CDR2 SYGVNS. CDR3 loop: CASRAGGTEAFF. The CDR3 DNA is TGTGCCAGCAGGGCAGGGGGAACTGAAGCTTTCTTT.

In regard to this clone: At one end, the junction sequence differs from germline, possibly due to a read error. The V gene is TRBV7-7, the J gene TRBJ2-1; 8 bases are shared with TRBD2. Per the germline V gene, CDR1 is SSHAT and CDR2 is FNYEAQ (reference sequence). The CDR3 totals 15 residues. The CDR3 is CASSPGTSFRQLQFF. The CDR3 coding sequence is TGTGCTAGCAGCCCAGGGACTAGTTTTAGACAACTGCAGTTCTTC.

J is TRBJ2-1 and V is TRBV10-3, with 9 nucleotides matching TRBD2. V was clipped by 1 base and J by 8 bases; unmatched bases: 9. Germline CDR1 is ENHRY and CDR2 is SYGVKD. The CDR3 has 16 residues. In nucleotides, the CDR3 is TGTGCCATCAGTGAGTTGGCGGGAGCGGGGGGAGATGAGCAGTTCTTC. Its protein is CAISELAGAGGDEQFF.